The 13 T cell receptor beta chains in this list originate from one sample, sequenced in a study of blood T cell repertoires in COVID-19. Profiling relied on immunoSEQ multiplex PCR, and the TCRdb table lists in-frame clones only, not all of them. Of roughly 140,000 clones in the sample, more than 70% are singletons; the top ten hold about 10%. Sequenced material: peripheral blood. Every receptor here comes from a man aged 45-65 years with active or convalescent COVID-19.

The chain recombines TRBV29-1 with TRBJ1-1; 12 bases match TRBD1. Trimming at V came to 6 bases and at J to 4 bases, leaving 6 bases not matched to a gene. The CDR3 consists of 14 residues. Germline CDR1 is SQVTM and CDR2 is ANQGSEA. CDR3: CSVRDRGLGTEAFF. The CDR3, as DNA: TGCAGCGTCCGGGACAGGGGGCTGGGCACTGAAGCTTTCTTT.

The chain recombines TRBV4-2 with TRBJ2-6, with D uncertain. CDR1 and CDR2 (germline): LGHNA, YNFKEQ. The CDR3 consists of 17 residues. Trimming took 1 base from V and 0 from J, leaving 10 bases between them. The CDR3 DNA reads TGTGCCAGCAGCCAAGGAAGACGGAGCTCTGGGGCCAACGTCCTGACTTTC. The encoded protein is CASSQGRRSSGANVLTF.

The chain recombines TRBV27 with TRBJ2-3; TRBD2 is a possible D gene (5 bases). The CDR3 has 17 amino acids. The germline V gene has CDR1 MNHEY and CDR2 SMNVEV (reference sequence). V lost 3 bases, J lost 4 bases, and 20 bases lay in between. In DNA form, the CDR3 reads TGTGCCAGCAGTTTGTCCAATCTAGCCGGAGTTTCAGATACGCAGTATTTT. This codes for CASSLSNLAGVSDTQYF.

The chain combines TRBV19 with TRBJ1-3; TRBD1 might be the D (6 bases). V was cut by 7 bases and J by 1 base, with 17 bases left in between. The germline V gene has CDR1 LNHDA and CDR2 SQIVND (reference sequence). The CDR3 loop spans 16 amino acids. The CDR3 DNA reads TGTGCCAGTACCCCGGGCAGGGGTCGATCTGGAAACACCATATATTTT. Its protein is CASTPGRGRSGNTIYF.

The rearrangement joins TRBV5-1 to TRBJ2-3; TRBD2 aligns across 9 bases. Germline CDR1 and CDR2: SGHRS and YFSETQ. The CDR3 spans 15 residues. The V segment lost 3 bases and the J segment 0 bases; nucleotides outside the gene matches: 2. CDR3 nucleotide sequence: TGCGCCAGCAGCTCTCTAGCGGGGAGCACAGATACGCAGTATTTT. Protein: CASSSLAGSTDTQYF.

V and J are TRBV25-1 and TRBJ1-2, with D maybe TRBD1 (5 bases). CDR1 and CDR2 from the germline V gene are MGHDK and SYGVNS. This CDR3 is built from 13 residues. Trimming took off 6 bases at V and 5 bases at J, with 13 bases between the two ends. The CDR3 loop reads CASRRGTMYGYTF. CDR3 DNA: TGTGCCAGCAGGCGGGGCACCATGTATGGCTACACCTTC.

The chain employs TRBV6-1 and TRBJ1-2, with 9 bases fitting TRBD1. Germline V lookup: CDR1 MNHNS, CDR2 SASEGT. V was pared by 4 bases and J by 3 bases, with 9 bases of the junction left unmatched. The length of the CDR3 is 16 residues. The CDR3 here is CASSGGTGRSYYGYTF. The DNA for the CDR3 is TGTGCCAGCAGTGGCGGGACAGGGCGGTCCTACTATGGCTACACCTTC.

The V gene is TRBV12-3 or TRBV12-4, the J gene TRBJ2-1; tentatively, D is TRBD2 (5 bases). This CDR3 has 13 amino acids. V was trimmed by 3 bases and J by 5 bases, leaving 8 bases between them. The CDR3 sequence: CASSFQRNNEQFF. In DNA form, the CDR3 reads TGTGCCAGCAGTTTCCAGCGGAACAATGAGCAGTTCTTC.

The chain joins TRBV24-1 to TRBJ2-1, with 9 bases aligning to TRBD2. Trimming cost V 5 bases and J 2 bases; bases outside gene matches: 6. CDR3 size: 16 residues. CDR1 and CDR2 from the germline V gene are KGHDR and SFDVKD. The CDR3 loop is CATSGETSGTYNEQFF. CDR3 DNA: TGTGCCACCAGTGGTGAGACTAGCGGTACCTACAATGAGCAGTTCTTC.

This chain uses TRBV5-1 with TRBJ2-1; 7 bases match TRBD1. CDR1 SGHRS and CDR2 YFSETQ come from the germline V gene. There are 15 residues in the CDR3. The J segment lost 1 base and the V segment lost 0 bases, leaving 1 base of the junction unmatched. The CDR3 sequence: CASSLDRGSYNEQFF. Here the CDR3 DNA reads TGCGCCAGCAGCTTGGACAGGGGATCCTACAATGAGCAGTTCTTC.

The chain is built from TRBV7-8 and TRBJ2-7, with a weak D call TRBD2 (6 bases). The CDR3 has 15 residues. Germline CDR1 SGHVS, CDR2 FQNEAQ. Trimming pared 1 base from V and 0 bases from J, leaving 10 bases between. CDR3 amino acids: CASSLGGGISYEQYF. The DNA of the CDR3 is TGTGCCAGCAGCTTAGGGGGCGGGATCTCCTACGAGCAGTACTTC.

The chain couples TRBV28 to TRBJ1-4, with TRBD1 identical over 8 bases. After removal of 2 bases from V and 6 bases from J, the junction contained 8 bases not matched to a gene. The length of the CDR3 is 16 residues. CDR1 and CDR2 (germline): MDHEN, SYDVKM. For the CDR3, the DNA is TGTGCCAGCAGTTTACCACAGGGGGTAGGAGATGAAAAACTGTTTTTT. Amino acids: CASSLPQGVGDEKLFF.

This clone was seen only once. The chain combines TRBV6-6 with TRBJ2-3, with 9 bases identical to TRBD2. There are 16 residues in the CDR3. Losses at the gene ends were 2 bases for V and 4 bases for J; bases not matched to a gene: 7. The germline CDR1 and CDR2 sequences are MNHNY and SVGAGI (reference sequence). CDR3 in amino acids: CASSYLSKREADTQYF. The CDR3 bases are TGTGCCAGCAGTTACCTCTCGAAGCGGGAGGCAGATACGCAGTATTTT.